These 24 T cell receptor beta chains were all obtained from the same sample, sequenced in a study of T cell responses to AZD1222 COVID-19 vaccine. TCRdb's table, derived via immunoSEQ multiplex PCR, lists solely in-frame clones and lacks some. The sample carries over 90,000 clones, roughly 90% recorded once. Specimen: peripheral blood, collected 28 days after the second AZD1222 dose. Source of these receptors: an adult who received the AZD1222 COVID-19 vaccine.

CDR3 amino acids: CASSPSPGGNQPQHF. CDR3 DNA: TGTGCCAGCAGCCCGAGCCCAGGGGGCAATCAGCCCCAGCATTTT. The chain uses TRBV7-6 and TRBJ1-5, with a tentative D call TRBD1 (6 bases). The germline V and J ends were trimmed by 5 bases and 2 bases, with 13 bases remaining between them. Germline V lookup: CDR1 SGHVS, CDR2 FNYEAQ. CDR3 length: 15 residues.

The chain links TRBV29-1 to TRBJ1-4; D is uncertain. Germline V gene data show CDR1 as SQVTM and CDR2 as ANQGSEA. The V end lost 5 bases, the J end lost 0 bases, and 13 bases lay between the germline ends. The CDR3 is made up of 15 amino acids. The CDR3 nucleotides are TGCAGCGTTTTTGAAGGCTATGCAACTAATGAAAAACTGTTTTTT. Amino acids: CSVFEGYATNEKLFF. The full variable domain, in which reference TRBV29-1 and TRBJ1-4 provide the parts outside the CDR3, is SAVISQKPSRDICQRGTSLTIQCQVDSQVTMMFWYRQQPGQSLTLIATANQGSEATYESGFVIDKFPISRPNLTFSTLTVSNMSPEDSSIYLCSVFEGYATNEKLFFGSGTQLSVL.

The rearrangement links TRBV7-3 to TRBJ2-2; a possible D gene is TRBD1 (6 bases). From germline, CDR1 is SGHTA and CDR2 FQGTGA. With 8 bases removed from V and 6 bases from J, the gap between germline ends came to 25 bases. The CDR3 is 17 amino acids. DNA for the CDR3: TGTGCCAGCGACACCTCCCAGGGGAAGGGGAGCGCCGGGGAGCTGTTTTTT. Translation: CASDTSQGKGSAGELFF.

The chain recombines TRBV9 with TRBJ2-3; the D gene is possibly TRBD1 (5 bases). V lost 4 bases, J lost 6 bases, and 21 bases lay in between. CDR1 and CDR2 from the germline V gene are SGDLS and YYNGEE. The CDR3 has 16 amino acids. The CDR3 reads CASSSNPKSTEDTQYF. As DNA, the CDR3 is TGTGCCAGCAGCTCGAACCCCAAATCGACAGAGGATACGCAGTATTTT.

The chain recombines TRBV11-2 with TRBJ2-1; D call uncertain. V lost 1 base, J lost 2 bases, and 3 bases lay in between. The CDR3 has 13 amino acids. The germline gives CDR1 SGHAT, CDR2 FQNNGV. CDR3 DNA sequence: TGTGCCAGCAGCTTAGGGACCTACAATGAGCAGTTCTTC. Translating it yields CASSLGTYNEQFF.

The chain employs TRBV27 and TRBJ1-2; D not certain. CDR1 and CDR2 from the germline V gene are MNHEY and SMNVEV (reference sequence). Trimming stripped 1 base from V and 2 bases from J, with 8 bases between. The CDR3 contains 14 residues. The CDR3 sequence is CASSLLGSNYGYTF. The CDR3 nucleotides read TGTGCCAGCAGTTTATTAGGCAGCAACTATGGCTACACCTTC.

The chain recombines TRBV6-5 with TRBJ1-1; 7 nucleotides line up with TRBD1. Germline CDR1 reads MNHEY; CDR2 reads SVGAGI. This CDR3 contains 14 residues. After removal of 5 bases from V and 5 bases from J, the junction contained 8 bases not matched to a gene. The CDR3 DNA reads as TGTGCCAGCAGTCATGGAATGACAGGGACTGAAGCTTTCTTT. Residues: CASSHGMTGTEAFF.

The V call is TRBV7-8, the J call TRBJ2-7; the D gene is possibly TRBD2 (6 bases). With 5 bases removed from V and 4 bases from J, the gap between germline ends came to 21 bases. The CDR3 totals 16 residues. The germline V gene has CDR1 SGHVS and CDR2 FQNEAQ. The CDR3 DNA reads TGTGCCAGCAGCCGAGTGGTACTTGGGGGGACTTACGAGCAGTACTTC. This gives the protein CASSRVVLGGTYEQYF.

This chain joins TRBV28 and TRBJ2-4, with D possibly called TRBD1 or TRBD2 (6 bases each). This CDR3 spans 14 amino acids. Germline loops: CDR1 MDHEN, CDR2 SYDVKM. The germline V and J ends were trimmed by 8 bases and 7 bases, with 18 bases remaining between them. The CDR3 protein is CASGPGAPGNIQYF. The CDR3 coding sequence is TGTGCCAGCGGCCCGGGGGCCCCAGGCAACATTCAGTACTTC.

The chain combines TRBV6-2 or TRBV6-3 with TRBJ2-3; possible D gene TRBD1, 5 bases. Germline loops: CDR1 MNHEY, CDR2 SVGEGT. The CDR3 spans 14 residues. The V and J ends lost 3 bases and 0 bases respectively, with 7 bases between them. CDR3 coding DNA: TGTGCCAGCAGTTATGCAGGGAGCACAGATACGCAGTATTTT. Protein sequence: CASSYAGSTDTQYF.

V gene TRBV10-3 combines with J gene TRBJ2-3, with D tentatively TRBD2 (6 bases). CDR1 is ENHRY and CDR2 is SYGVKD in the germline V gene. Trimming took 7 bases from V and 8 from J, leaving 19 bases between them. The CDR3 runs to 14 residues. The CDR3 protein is CAITVGGVEGTQYF. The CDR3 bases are TGTGCCATCACCGTAGGAGGGGTGGAAGGTACGCAGTATTTT.

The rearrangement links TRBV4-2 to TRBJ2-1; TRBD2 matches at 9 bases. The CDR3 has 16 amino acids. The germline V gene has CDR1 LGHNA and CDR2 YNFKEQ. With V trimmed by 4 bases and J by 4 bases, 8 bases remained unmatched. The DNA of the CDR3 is TGTGCCAGCAGCCCCTATGGCGGGGGGGCATACAATGAGCAGTTCTTC. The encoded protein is CASSPYGGGAYNEQFF.

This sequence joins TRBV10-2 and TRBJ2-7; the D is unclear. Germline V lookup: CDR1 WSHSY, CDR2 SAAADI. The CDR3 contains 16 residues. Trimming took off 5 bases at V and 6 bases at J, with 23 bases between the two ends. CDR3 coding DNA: TGCGCCAGCAGTCCTCAACGGCCCTCTGCAGTTAGCGAGCAGTACTTC. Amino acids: CASSPQRPSAVSEQYF.

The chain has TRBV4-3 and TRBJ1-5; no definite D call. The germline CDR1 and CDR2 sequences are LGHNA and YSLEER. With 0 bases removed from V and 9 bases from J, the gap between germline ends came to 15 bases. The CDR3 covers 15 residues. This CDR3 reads CASSQDYSPKRPQHF. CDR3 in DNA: TGCGCCAGCAGCCAAGATTATTCCCCGAAGCGGCCCCAGCATTTT.

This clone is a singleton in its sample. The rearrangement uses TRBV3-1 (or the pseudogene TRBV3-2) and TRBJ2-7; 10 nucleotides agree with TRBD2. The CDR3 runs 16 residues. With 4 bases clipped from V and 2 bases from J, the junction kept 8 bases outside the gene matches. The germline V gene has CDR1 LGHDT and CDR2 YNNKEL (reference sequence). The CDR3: CASSPWTSGLTYEQYF. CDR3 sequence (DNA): TGTGCCAGCAGCCCTTGGACTAGCGGCCTCACCTACGAGCAGTACTTC.

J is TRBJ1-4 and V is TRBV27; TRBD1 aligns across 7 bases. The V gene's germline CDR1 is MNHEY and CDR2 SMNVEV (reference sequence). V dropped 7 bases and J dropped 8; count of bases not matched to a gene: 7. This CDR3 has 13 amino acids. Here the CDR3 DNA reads TGTGCCAGCACTAGACAGGGTGGGGAAAAACTGTTTTTT. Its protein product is CASTRQGGEKLFF.

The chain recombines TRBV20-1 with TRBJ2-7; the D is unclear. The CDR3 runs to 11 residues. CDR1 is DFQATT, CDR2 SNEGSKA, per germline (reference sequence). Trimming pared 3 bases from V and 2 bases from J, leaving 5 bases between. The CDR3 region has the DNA TGCAGTGCTAGTCCCGCCTACGAGCAGTACTTC. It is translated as CSASPAYEQYF.

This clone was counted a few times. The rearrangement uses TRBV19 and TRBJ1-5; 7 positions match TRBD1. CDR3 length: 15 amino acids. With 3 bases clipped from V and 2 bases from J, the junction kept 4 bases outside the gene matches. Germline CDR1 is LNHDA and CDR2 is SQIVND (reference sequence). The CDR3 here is CASSISGTGNQPQHF. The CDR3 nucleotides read TGTGCCAGTAGTATCTCCGGGACAGGCAATCAGCCCCAGCATTTT.

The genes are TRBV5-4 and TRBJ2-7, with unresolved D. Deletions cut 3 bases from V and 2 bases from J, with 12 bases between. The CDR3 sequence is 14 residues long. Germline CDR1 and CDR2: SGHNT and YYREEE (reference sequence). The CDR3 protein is CASSSVGSTYEQYF. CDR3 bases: TGTGCCAGCAGCTCGGTAGGGTCCACCTACGAGCAGTACTTC.

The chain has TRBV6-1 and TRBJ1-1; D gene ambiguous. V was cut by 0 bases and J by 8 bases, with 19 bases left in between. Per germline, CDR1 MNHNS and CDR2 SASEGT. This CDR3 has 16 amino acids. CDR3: CASSEALRFRHVEAFF. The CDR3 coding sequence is TGTGCCAGCAGTGAAGCGCTTCGTTTCAGACACGTCGAAGCTTTCTTT.

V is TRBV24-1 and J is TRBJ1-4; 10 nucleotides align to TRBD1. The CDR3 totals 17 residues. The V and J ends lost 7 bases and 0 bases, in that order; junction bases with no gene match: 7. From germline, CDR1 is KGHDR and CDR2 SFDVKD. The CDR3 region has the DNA TGTGCCACCAGGATATCGGGACAGGGGTCAACTAATGAAAAACTGTTTTTT. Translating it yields CATRISGQGSTNEKLFF.

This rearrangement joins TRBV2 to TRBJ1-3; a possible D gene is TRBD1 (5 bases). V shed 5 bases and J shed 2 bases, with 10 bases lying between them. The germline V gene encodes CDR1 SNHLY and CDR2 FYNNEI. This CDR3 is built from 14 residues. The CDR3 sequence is CASSTRVPGNTIYF. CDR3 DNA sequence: TGTGCCAGCAGTACCAGGGTACCTGGAAACACCATATATTTT.

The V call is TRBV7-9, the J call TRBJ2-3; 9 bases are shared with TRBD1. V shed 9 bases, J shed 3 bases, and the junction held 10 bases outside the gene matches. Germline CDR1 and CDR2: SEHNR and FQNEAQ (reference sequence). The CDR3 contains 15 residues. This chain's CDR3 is CASLNWDRETDTQYF. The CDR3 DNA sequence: TGTGCCAGTCTCAATTGGGACAGGGAGACAGATACGCAGTATTTT.

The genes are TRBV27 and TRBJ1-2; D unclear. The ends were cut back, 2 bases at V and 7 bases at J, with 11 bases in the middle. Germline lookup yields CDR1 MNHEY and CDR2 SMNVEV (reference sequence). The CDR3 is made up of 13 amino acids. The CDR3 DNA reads TGTGCCAGCAGTTTAACGGTTGCGGGTGGCTACACCTTC. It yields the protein CASSLTVAGGYTF.